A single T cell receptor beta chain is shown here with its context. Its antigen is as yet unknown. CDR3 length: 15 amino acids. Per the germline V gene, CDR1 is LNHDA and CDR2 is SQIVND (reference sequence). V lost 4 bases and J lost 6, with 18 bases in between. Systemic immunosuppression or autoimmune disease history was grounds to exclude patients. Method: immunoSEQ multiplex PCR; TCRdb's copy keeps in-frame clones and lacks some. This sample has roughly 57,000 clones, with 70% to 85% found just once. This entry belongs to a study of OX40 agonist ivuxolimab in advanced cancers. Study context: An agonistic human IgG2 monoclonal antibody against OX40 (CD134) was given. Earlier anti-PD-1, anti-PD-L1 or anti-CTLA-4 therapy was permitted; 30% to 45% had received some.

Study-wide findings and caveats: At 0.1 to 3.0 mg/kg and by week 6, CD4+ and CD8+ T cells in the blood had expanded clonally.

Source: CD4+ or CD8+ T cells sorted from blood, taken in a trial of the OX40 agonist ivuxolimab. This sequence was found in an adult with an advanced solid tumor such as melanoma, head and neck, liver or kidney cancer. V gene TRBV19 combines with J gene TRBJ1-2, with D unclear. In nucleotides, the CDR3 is TGTGCCAGTAGTACCCAGGACGGATCCCGGGATGGCTACACCTTC. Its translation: CASSTQDGSRDGYTF. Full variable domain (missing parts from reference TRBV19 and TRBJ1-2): DGGITQSPKYLFRKEGQNVTLSCEQNLNHDAMYWYRQDPGQGLRLIYYSQIVNDFQKGDIAEGYSVSREKKESFPLTVTSAQKNPTAFYLCASSTQDGSRDGYTFGSGTRLTVV.